These 13 T cell receptor beta chains were all obtained from the same sample, sequenced in a study of shared clonotypes between healthy human individuals (dated by TCRdb to the early 2020s). To prepare the library, the immunoSEQ multiplex PCR assay was applied. This is the immuneACCESS table as TCRdb keeps it, with only in-frame sequences that have V and J called. A part of the clones is gone; compared with another copy, unresolved V genes explain less than half, and the rest is unexplained. This sample comprises some 2,400,000 clones, under 97% of them detected only once. Around 0.13% of the sample is in the top ten clones. Sequencing was done on a sample of naive CD4+ T cells sorted from blood. The cell subset or site label, as the study defines it: CD45RA+ positively selected. The origin of the receptors is a man aged 18 to 29 in good health.

The chain recombines TRBV10-2 with TRBJ2-5; D perhaps matches TRBD2 (6 bases). Trimming took off 3 bases at V and 5 bases at J, with 13 bases between the two ends. Germline lookup yields CDR1 WSHSY and CDR2 SAAADI. CDR3 length: 14 residues. The chain's CDR3 is CASSEGGTRETQYF. CDR3 coding DNA: TGCGCCAGCAGTGAAGGCGGGACCCGGGAGACCCAGTACTTC.

For this clone: Different DNA sequences within this sample yield the same CDR3. J is TRBJ2-3 and V is TRBV11-3; D not certain. Germline-derived CDR1 and CDR2 are SGHNT and YENEEA. The CDR3 has 13 amino acids. V was clipped by 5 bases and J by 3 bases, with 9 bases between them. CDR3 nucleotide sequence: TGTGCCAGCAGCCTTAGGGTAACAGATACGCAGTATTTT. Its translation is CASSLRVTDTQYF. The full variable domain, with the rest looked up from reference TRBV11-3 and TRBJ2-3, is EAGVVQSPRYKIIEKKQPVAFWCNPISGHNTLYWYLQNLGQGPELLIRYENEEAVDDSQLPKDRFSAERLKGVDSTLKIQPAELGDSAVYLCASSLRVTDTQYFGPGTRLTVL.

CDR3 DNA: TGTGCCAGCAGTCGACAGCGGGTGGAGGGCTACACCTTC. Its protein product is CASSRQRVEGYTF. This chain connects TRBV6-1 to TRBJ1-2, with TRBD1 as a possible D gene (5 bases). The CDR3 is 13 residues long. Trimming removed 5 bases at V and 8 bases at J, with 15 bases between. CDR1 is MNHNS, CDR2 SASEGT, per germline.

The chain employs TRBV7-2 and TRBJ2-3, with D perhaps TRBD2 (5 bases). Looked up from germline, CDR1 is SGHTA and CDR2 is FQGNSA. CDR3 length: 13 amino acids. Trimming removed 6 bases from V and 4 bases from J, with 11 bases in between. The CDR3 here is CASRQKGADTQYF. In DNA form, the CDR3 reads TGTGCCAGCAGGCAAAAGGGAGCAGATACGCAGTATTTT. The full variable domain, completed using reference TRBV7-2 and TRBJ2-3, is GAGVSQSPSNKVTEKGKDVELRCDPISGHTALYWYRQSLGQGLEFLIYFQGNSAPDKSGLPSDRFSAERTGGSVSTLTIQRTQQEDSAVYLCASRQKGADTQYFGPGTRLTVL.

The chain employs TRBV6-6 and TRBJ1-1, with D uncertain. Trimming stripped 0 bases from V and 1 base from J, with 9 bases between. CDR1 is MNHNY, CDR2 SVGAGI, per germline (reference sequence). CDR3 length equals 15 residues. CDR3 in amino acids: CASSYSREGNTEAFF. DNA of the CDR3: TGTGCCAGCAGTTACTCAAGAGAGGGGAACACTGAAGCTTTCTTT.

The chain employs TRBV6-1 and TRBJ1-2, with 11 bases fitting TRBD1. Germline values: CDR1 MNHNS, CDR2 SASEGT. Trimming at V came to 6 bases and at J to 4 bases, leaving 7 bases not matched to a gene. The CDR3 spans 15 residues. CDR3 DNA sequence: TGTGCCAGCAGCAAAGGGGACAGGGGGGGCTATGGCTACACCTTC. It encodes CASSKGDRGGYGYTF.

Points on this clone: The same CDR3 can be traced to other DNA sequences in this sample. The V gene is TRBV5-1, the J gene TRBJ2-7; 8 bases match TRBD1. This CDR3 is built from 14 residues. V dropped 1 base and J dropped 3; count of bases not matched to a gene: 3. Germline V lookup: CDR1 SGHRS, CDR2 YFSETQ. The DNA of the CDR3 is TGCGCCAGCAGCTTGACAGGGGGAAACTACGAGCAGTACTTC. Protein product: CASSLTGGNYEQYF.

Comment on this clone: In the same sample, other DNA sequences code for this CDR3. The gene calls are TRBV5-1 and TRBJ2-3; tentative D call: TRBD2 (6 bases). The CDR3 length is 16 residues. Trimming removed 0 bases at V and 0 bases at J, with 11 bases between. Germline V gene sequence: CDR1 SGHRS, CDR2 YFSETQ. CDR3 sequence (DNA): TGCGCCAGCAGCTTGGGAGGAGGGCCTAGCACAGATACGCAGTATTTT. The encoded protein is CASSLGGGPSTDTQYF.

In the case of this clone: Other nucleotide sequences from this sample produce the same CDR3. The genes are TRBV19 and TRBJ2-7, with 7 bases that match TRBD1. This CDR3 is 14 amino acids long. Germline lookup yields CDR1 LNHDA and CDR2 SQIVND (reference sequence). Germline trimming cut 1 base from V and 0 bases from J; bases unmatched to any gene: 0. CDR3 region: CASSIGQGSYEQYF. The CDR3 bases are TGTGCCAGTAGTATAGGACAGGGCTCCTACGAGCAGTACTTC. Together with reference TRBV19 and TRBJ2-7, the CDR3 gives the full variable domain: DGGITQSPKYLFRKEGQNVTLSCEQNLNHDAMYWYRQDPGQGLRLIYYSQIVNDFQKGDIAEGYSVSREKKESFPLTVTSAQKNPTAFYLCASSIGQGSYEQYFGPGTRLTVT.

This clone was seen only once. The V gene is TRBV28, the J gene TRBJ1-4; D not resolved. Germline V gives CDR1 MDHEN, CDR2 SYDVKM. The CDR3 spans 15 residues. With 3 bases removed from V and 5 bases from J, the gap between germline ends came to 13 bases. Here the CDR3 DNA reads TGTGCCAGCAGTTTTTCCAGGCCTCTCAATGAAAAACTGTTTTTT. Amino acids: CASSFSRPLNEKLFF.

This chain links TRBV5-4 with TRBJ2-1; D may be TRBD2 (6 bases). This CDR3 comprises 16 residues. Germline V gene lookup returns CDR1 SGHNT and CDR2 YYREEE (reference sequence). The V end was cut by 4 bases, the J end by 6 bases, with 20 bases between. CDR3 amino acids: CASSPPLAGLRNEQFF. The CDR3 bases are TGTGCCAGCAGCCCCCCCTTGGCGGGGCTCCGCAATGAGCAGTTCTTC.

V gene TRBV5-1 combines with J gene TRBJ2-1; D unresolved. The ends were cut back, 4 bases at V and 8 bases at J, with 10 bases in the middle. The germline gives CDR1 SGHRS, CDR2 YFSETQ. CDR3 length: 12 residues. CDR3: CASSPEADEQFF. DNA for the CDR3: TGCGCCAGCAGCCCAGAGGCCGATGAGCAGTTCTTC. Drawing the rest from reference TRBV5-1 and TRBJ2-1, the complete variable domain is KAGVTQTPRYLIKTRGQQVTLSCSPISGHRSVSWYQQTPGQGLQFLFEYFSETQRNKGNFPGRFSGRQFSNSRSEMNVSTLELGDSALYLCASSPEADEQFFGPGTRLTVL.

The table lists this clone with a few counts. This chain links TRBV18 with TRBJ2-1, with D unclear. The CDR3 contains 16 residues. V was trimmed by 0 bases and J by 3 bases, leaving 12 bases between them. The germline V gene has CDR1 KGHSH and CDR2 LQKENI. The CDR3 nucleotides read TGTGCCAGCTCACCACCAAACAGTCTTAGCTACAATGAGCAGTTCTTC. It codes for CASSPPNSLSYNEQFF. The whole variable domain, remainder taken from reference TRBV18 and TRBJ2-1, is NAGVMQNPRHLVRRRGQEARLRCSPMKGHSHVYWYRQLPEEGLKFMVYLQKENIIDESGMPKERFSAEFPKEGPSILRIQQVVRGDSAAYFCASSPPNSLSYNEQFFGPGTRLTVL.